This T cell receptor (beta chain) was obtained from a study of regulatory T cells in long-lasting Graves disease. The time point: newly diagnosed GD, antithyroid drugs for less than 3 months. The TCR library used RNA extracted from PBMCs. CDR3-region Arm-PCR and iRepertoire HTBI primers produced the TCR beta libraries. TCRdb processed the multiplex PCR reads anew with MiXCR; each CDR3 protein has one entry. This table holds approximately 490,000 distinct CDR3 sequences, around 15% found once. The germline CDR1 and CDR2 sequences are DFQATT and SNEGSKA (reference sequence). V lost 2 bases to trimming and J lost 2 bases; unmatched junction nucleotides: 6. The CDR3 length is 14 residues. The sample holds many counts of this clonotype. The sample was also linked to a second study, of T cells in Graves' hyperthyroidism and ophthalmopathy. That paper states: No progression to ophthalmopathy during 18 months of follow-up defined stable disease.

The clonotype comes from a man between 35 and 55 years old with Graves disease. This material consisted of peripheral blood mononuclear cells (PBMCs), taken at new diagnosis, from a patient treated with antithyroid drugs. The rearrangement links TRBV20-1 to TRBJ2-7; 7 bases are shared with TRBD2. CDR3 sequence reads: CSARPGRSPYEQYF. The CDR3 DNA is TGCAGTGCTAGACCCGGGAGGTCCCCCTACGAGCAGTACTTC.